Below, 28 T cell receptor beta chains from the same sample are listed, as sequenced in a study of tumor-infiltrating lymphocytes in primary liver carcinoma. Germline DNA was also extracted, and blood RNA derived from unsorted whole blood. Using a constant-region primer together with ProtoScript II reverse transcriptase, TCR beta cDNA was made from 500 ng of total RNA. For TCR beta, libraries were produced by three nested multiplex PCR rounds using slightly modified ARM-PCR. Each of the first two PCR rounds ran 9 to 11 cycles with TRBV1-TRBV30 forward and C-beta reverse primers. TCRdb reprocessed the multiplex PCR reads via MiXCR and lists one record per CDR3 protein. The sample yields about 310,000 distinct CDR3 sequences, roughly 60% seen once. Sequencing was carried out using peripheral blood. Source of these receptors: a woman in her 30s with primary liver carcinoma and hepatitis B virus infection.

For this clonotype: The junction departs from the called germline gene at one end, perhaps through a read error. CDR3 sequence: CDSNSRDSSYNEQFF. CDR3 sequence (DNA): TGTGACAGCAACTCCCGGGACAGTTCCTATAATGAGCAGTTCTTC. The chain uses TRBV11-2 and TRBJ2-1; 7 bases agree with TRBD1. Germline V gene data show CDR1 as SGHAT and CDR2 as FQNNGV. CDR3 length: 15 amino acids.

The V and J genes are TRBV28 and TRBJ2-7; TRBD1 matches 9 bases. CDR1 and CDR2 (germline): MDHEN, SYDVKM. The CDR3 runs 14 residues. Germline trimming cut 6 bases from V and 3 bases from J; bases unmatched to any gene: 6. CDR3 loop: CASRRGTGNYEQYF. CDR3 nucleotides: TGTGCCAGCAGAAGGGGGACAGGGAACTACGAGCAGTACTTC.

This clonotype was detected many times. J is TRBJ2-7 and V is TRBV4-2; 13 bases agree with TRBD2. This CDR3 has 17 residues. CDR1 and CDR2 (germline): LGHNA, YNFKEQ. J lost 0 bases, V lost 4 bases, and 6 bases had no gene match. Here the CDR3 reads CASSPTTSGRDSYEQYF. DNA of the CDR3: TGTGCCAGCAGCCCCACTACTAGCGGGAGGGACTCCTACGAGCAGTACTTC.

The chain joins TRBV10-3 to TRBJ2-1, with TRBD2 identical over 8 bases. This CDR3 has 13 residues. With V trimmed by 10 bases and J by 9 bases, 11 bases remained unmatched. In germline, CDR1 is ENHRY, CDR2 SYGVKD. CDR3: CATGLSGGSEQFF. CDR3 DNA sequence: TGTGCCACTGGACTATCGGGAGGGAGTGAGCAGTTCTTC.

This clonotype was recorded at least ten times. J is TRBJ1-1 and V is TRBV6-5; D is unclear. The V end lost 5 bases, the J end lost 6 bases, and 10 bases lay between the germline ends. Per the germline V gene, CDR1 is MNHEY and CDR2 is SVGAGI. This CDR3 is built from 12 residues. CDR3 DNA sequence: TGTGCCAGCAGTCCGGGTGTGGCTGAAGCTTTCTTT. Amino acids: CASSPGVAEAFF.

Comments on this clonotype: This may come from a read error, since a much larger clone is one base off. The chain couples TRBV6-5 to TRBJ2-2; a possible D gene is TRBD2 (7 bases). Trimming removed 6 bases from V and 3 bases from J, with 17 bases in between. The CDR3 is made up of 16 amino acids. The germline V gene has CDR1 MNHEY and CDR2 SVGAGI. The CDR3 region has the DNA TGTGCCAGCAGGTACGGGGAGGGGGTGGACACCGGGGAGCTGTTTTTT. It codes for CASRYGEGVDTGELFF.

About this clonotype itself: Being one base from a much bigger clone, this may be a read error. The J gene is TRBJ2-1, the V gene TRBV4-1; TRBD1 aligns across 7 bases. Germline CDR1 is MGHRA and CDR2 is YSYEKL. The CDR3 length is 17 residues. CDR3 loop: CTSSQDEVDRVYNEQFF. The CDR3 DNA is TGCACCAGCAGCCAAGATGAAGTAGACAGGGTGTACAATGAGCAGTTCTTC.

The chain joins TRBV14 to TRBJ2-6; D perhaps matches TRBD1 (5 bases). This CDR3 comprises 18 residues. Between the trimmed V and J ends, which lost 0 bases and 0 bases, there was a span of 12 bases. CDR1 is SGHDN and CDR2 is FVKESK in the germline V gene. The CDR3 loop is CASSQDVGAFSGANVLTF. The CDR3 DNA is TGTGCCAGCAGCCAAGACGTAGGGGCGTTCTCTGGGGCCAACGTCCTGACTTTC.

This clonotype was seen a few times. This may come from a read error, since a much larger clone is one base off. The chain links TRBV11-2 to TRBJ2-1, with 9 bases lining up with TRBD2. Germline V gene lookup returns CDR1 SGHAT and CDR2 FQNNGV. The CDR3 loop spans 15 amino acids. The CDR3 DNA reads TGTGCCCGCAGCCCAATAGCGGGAGTGTACAATGAGCAGTTCTTC. Translated, it gives CARSPIAGVYNEQFF. Supplemented by reference TRBV11-2 and TRBJ2-1, the full variable domain reads EAGVAQSPRYKIIEKRQSVAFWCNPISGHATLYWYQQILGQGPKLLIQFQNNGVVDDSQLPKDRFSAERLKGVDSTLKIQPAKLEDSAVYLCARSPIAGVYNEQFFGPGTRLTVL.

The chain carries TRBV28 and TRBJ2-2; 13 bases align to TRBD2. The V gene's germline CDR1 is MDHEN and CDR2 SYDVKM. The junction had 3 bases not matched to a gene; V was cut back by 5 bases and J by 6 bases. The CDR3 totals 15 residues. The CDR3: CASSPLAGGAGELFF. CDR3 in DNA: TGTGCCAGCAGTCCACTAGCGGGAGGGGCCGGGGAGCTGTTTTTT. Filled out from reference TRBV28 and TRBJ2-2, the complete variable domain reads DVKVTQSSRYLVKRTGEKVFLECVQDMDHENMFWYRQDPGLGLRLIYFSYDVKMKEKGDIPEGYSVSREKKERFSLILESASTNQTSMYLCASSPLAGGAGELFFGEGSRLTVL.

A note on this clonotype: This sequence may be a read error, since a much larger clone differs from it by one base. V usage is TRBV12-3 or TRBV12-4 and J usage is TRBJ2-1, with D hard to call. This CDR3 region has 13 residues. The CDR3 is CASNRSPRNEQLF. The DNA of the CDR3 is TGTGCCAGCAACCGCAGCCCGAGGAACGAGCAGCTCTTC.

A single count supports this clonotype. This clone may be a read error of a much larger clone one base away. DNA of the CDR3: TGCAGCGTTCCTAGGACAGGATGGACTGAAGATTTCTTT. Its protein is CSVPRTGWTEDFF. This sequence joins TRBV29-1 and TRBJ1-1; 7 nucleotides align to TRBD1. CDR1 SQVTM and CDR2 ANQGSEA come from the germline V gene. This CDR3 comprises 13 residues.

The rearrangement uses TRBV12-3 or TRBV12-4 and TRBJ1-3, with TRBD1 identical over 9 bases. The trim removed 8 bases at V and 9 bases at J, leaving 14 bases unmatched. CDR3 length equals 15 residues. CDR3 nucleotides: TGTGCCAGCCAACCTTTAGGACAGGGGAAGGGCACCATATATTTT. Translating gives CASQPLGQGKGTIYF.

Of note for this clonotype: A much larger clone differs from this one at a single base, so this may be a read error. The chain carries TRBV14 and TRBJ1-6, with D perhaps TRBD1 (5 bases). The CDR3 length is 16 residues. V lost 4 bases and J lost 6, with 16 bases in between. The germline V gene encodes CDR1 SGHDN and CDR2 FVKESK. The CDR3 DNA follows: TGTGCCAGCAGCCGAGTTGCAGGGCAGGGTAATTCACCCCTCCACTTT. This sequence encodes CASSRVAGQGNSPLHF.

Details on this clonotype: This sequence may be a read error, since a much larger clone differs from it by one base. V and J are TRBV7-9 and TRBJ1-1; TRBD1 matches at 7 bases. The CDR3 loop spans 13 amino acids. Germline CDR1 is SEHNR and CDR2 is FQNEAQ (reference sequence). After removal of 8 bases from V and 4 bases from J, the junction contained 7 bases not matched to a gene. CDR3 in DNA: TGTGCCAGCGGCACGTGGGACAGCACTGAAGCTTTCTTT. Amino acids: CASGTWDSTEAFF.

V gene TRBV28 combines with J gene TRBJ1-1; D remains unclear. Trimming pared 8 bases from V and 1 base from J, leaving 11 bases between. The length of the CDR3 is 13 residues. Germline V gene lookup returns CDR1 MDHEN and CDR2 SYDVKM. CDR3 nucleotides: TGTGCCAGCGACTCCTCGGGGAACACTGAAGCTTTCTTT. It is translated as CASDSSGNTEAFF.

Comments on this clonotype: A much larger clone lies one base from this, so it may be a read error. The V and J genes are TRBV11-3 and TRBJ2-3, with D maybe TRBD2 (6 bases). The V end was cut by 4 bases, the J end by 3 bases, with 14 bases between. In germline, CDR1 is SGHNT, CDR2 YENEEA. The CDR3 sequence is 15 residues long. The CDR3 region is CASSSPGLGTDTQYF. In nucleotides, the CDR3 is TGTGCCAGCAGCTCCCCGGGACTGGGGACAGATACGCAGTATTTT.

This clonotype was detected ten times or more. The chain employs TRBV6-5 and TRBJ2-1; D unresolved. Trimming took off 6 bases at V and 8 bases at J, with 8 bases between the two ends. CDR3 length: 11 residues. Germline V CDR1 and CDR2: MNHEY, SVGAGI. CDR3 protein: CASRTRHEQFF. The CDR3 DNA reads TGTGCCAGCAGAACGAGGCATGAGCAGTTCTTC.

This clonotype showed up many times. The CDR3 here is CASSLGVQGKYEQYF. The DNA of the CDR3 is TGTGCCAGCAGCTTAGGAGTCCAGGGAAAGTACGAGCAGTACTTC. The V and J genes are TRBV11-2 and TRBJ2-7; the D gene is possibly TRBD1 (5 bases). The ends were cut back, 1 base at V and 4 bases at J, with 14 bases in the middle. CDR1 is SGHAT and CDR2 is FQNNGV in the germline V gene. The CDR3 runs to 15 residues.

A word on this clonotype: Just one base apart from a much larger clone, this may be a read error. The genes are TRBV6-6 and TRBJ2-2; TRBD2 matches at 7 bases. The CDR3 covers 14 residues. CDR1 is MNHNY and CDR2 is SVGAGI in the germline V gene (reference sequence). CDR3 nucleotide sequence: TGTGCCAGCAGCCTCGGGGGGAACACCGGGGACCTGTTTTTT. It yields the protein CASSLGGNTGDLFF.

The sample holds a few counts of this clonotype. This chain connects TRBV6-6 to TRBJ2-2; 9 nucleotides match TRBD1. The CDR3 runs to 19 residues. V gave up 2 bases and J gave up 6 bases; unmatched junction bases: 16. Germline lookup yields CDR1 MNHNY and CDR2 SVGAGI (reference sequence). This chain's CDR3 is CASSYPHTTDRGGPGELFF. CDR3 bases: TGTGCCAGCAGTTACCCACATACTACGGACAGGGGAGGTCCCGGGGAGCTGTTTTTT.

The chain couples TRBV15 to TRBJ2-7, with D possibly matching TRBD1 (5 bases). Trimming shortened V by 4 bases and J by 3 bases, and 13 bases separated the two germline ends. Germline CDR1 is LNHNV and CDR2 is YYDKDF (reference sequence). The CDR3 runs to 14 residues. Here the CDR3 DNA reads TGTGCCACCAGCACCCAACAGGAGAGCTACGAGCAGTACTTC. Residues: CATSTQQESYEQYF.

The chain employs TRBV5-1 and TRBJ2-2, with 8 bases matching TRBD2. The J segment lost 1 base and the V segment lost 0 bases, leaving 2 bases of the junction unmatched. The CDR3 is made up of 16 amino acids. CDR1 and CDR2 (germline): SGHRS, YFSETQ. CDR3 DNA sequence: TGCGCCAGCAGCTTGGCTCTAGCGGGGAACACCGGGGAGCTGTTTTTT. Translating gives CASSLALAGNTGELFF.

This clonotype was counted ten times or more. This rearrangement joins TRBV12-3 or TRBV12-4 to TRBJ2-7; tentative D call: TRBD2 (6 bases). The CDR3 is 14 residues long. The V gene lost 3 bases and the J gene lost 4 bases, with 13 bases spanning the gap. The CDR3, as DNA: TGTGCCAGCAGTTTCAGTTCAGGGAGGTACGAGCAGTACTTC. Its translation: CASSFSSGRYEQYF.

The chain uses TRBV6-2 or TRBV6-3 and TRBJ2-7, with 7 bases lining up with TRBD1. CDR3 length: 12 residues. Germline V gives CDR1 MNHEY, CDR2 SVGEGT. V was clipped by 10 bases and J by 9 bases; unmatched bases: 12. The DNA for the CDR3 is TGTGCCACCCAAGACAGGGTAAACGGGCAGTACTTC. Its protein is CATQDRVNGQYF.

The chain joins TRBV10-2 to TRBJ2-3; D is ambiguous. CDR3 length: 14 residues. Trimming cost V 1 base and J 4 bases, with 9 bases left between them. Germline V gives CDR1 WSHSY, CDR2 SAAADI. The CDR3 region has the DNA TGCGCCAGCAGTGAGTTGGCTTCCTCAGATACGCAGTATTTT. Translated: CASSELASSDTQYF.

For this clonotype: One base away lies a much larger clone, so this may be a sequencing read error. The V gene is TRBV4-2, the J gene TRBJ2-2; the D gene is possibly TRBD2 (5 bases). This CDR3 is 17 amino acids long. V was cut by 4 bases and J by 0 bases, with 15 bases left in between. Germline CDR1 reads LGHNA; CDR2 reads YNFKEQ. The CDR3 nucleotides read TGTGCCAGCAGCCTCCAGTTAGTGGGAGCGAACACCGGGGAGCTGTTTTTT. Translated, it gives CASSLQLVGANTGELFF.

A word on this clonotype: Possible read error: a much larger clone is one base away. The V gene is TRBV12-3 or TRBV12-4, the J gene TRBJ1-4; D uncertain. The CDR3 contains 14 residues. The CDR3 here is CVSSLRGIREKLFF. CDR3 nucleotide sequence: TGTGTCAGCAGTTTACGGGGAATTCGGGAAAAACTGTTTTTT.